A single sample is the source of the 19 T cell receptor beta chains below, sequenced in a study of T cell responses to AZD1222 COVID-19 vaccine. Some clones are missing from TCRdb's copy, which holds only in-frame ones; the method was immunoSEQ multiplex PCR. This repertoire shows just under 85,000 clones, approximately 85% found once; its top ten account for 8.5% to 9%. The sample here was peripheral blood, taken on day 0 of AZD1222 vaccination. The origin of the receptors is an adult in good health.

This chain connects TRBV7-2 to TRBJ2-1, with no clear D. Germline values: CDR1 SGHTA, CDR2 FQGNSA. Trimming left V 1 base short and J 7 bases short, with 5 bases between. The CDR3 length is 12 residues. This CDR3 is CASSLGANEQFF. In nucleotides, the CDR3 is TGTGCCAGCAGCTTAGGAGCTAATGAGCAGTTCTTC.

The rearrangement links TRBV4-1 to TRBJ2-7; TRBD2 aligns across 8 bases. Germline-derived CDR1 and CDR2 are MGHRA and YSYEKL. The CDR3 runs 14 residues. V gave up 1 base and J gave up 2 bases; unmatched junction bases: 1. For the CDR3, the DNA is TGCGCCAGCAGCCAAGTAGCGGGGCCCTACGAGCAGTACTTC. Encoded protein: CASSQVAGPYEQYF.

The chain couples TRBV5-1 to TRBJ1-6; tentative D call: TRBD1 (5 bases). V lost 0 bases, J lost 3 bases, and 10 bases lay in between. The CDR3 is 16 amino acids. The germline V gene encodes CDR1 SGHRS and CDR2 YFSETQ. The CDR3 DNA sequence: TGCGCCAGCAGCTTGGTCTTTGACAGCTATAATTCACCCCTCCACTTT. It encodes CASSLVFDSYNSPLHF.

This chain links TRBV30 with TRBJ1-3; 11 bases fit TRBD1. V lost 4 bases, J lost 5 bases, and 19 bases stayed unmatched. Germline V gives CDR1 GTSNPN, CDR2 SVGIG (reference sequence). This CDR3 is 19 amino acids long. The CDR3 nucleotides are TGTGCCTGGACCCTCGGACAGGGGGCTTGGGCTATCCAGCGAAACACCATATATTTT. Its protein product is CAWTLGQGAWAIQRNTIYF.

The chain carries TRBV18 and TRBJ2-5; D may match TRBD1 or TRBD2 (5 bases each). Per the germline V gene, CDR1 is KGHSH and CDR2 is LQKENI. This CDR3 spans 14 amino acids. Trimming removed 1 base from V and 7 bases from J, with 13 bases in between. The CDR3 reads CASSPRGSSMTQYF. The CDR3 nucleotides are TGTGCCAGCTCACCACGGGGGAGTAGCATGACCCAGTACTTC.

This chain connects TRBV18 to TRBJ2-5; perhaps TRBD1 as D (5 bases). Germline V CDR1 and CDR2: KGHSH, LQKENI. Trimming took off 4 bases at V and 0 bases at J, with 15 bases between the two ends. This CDR3 has 16 amino acids. Here the CDR3 reads CASSLPDILDQETQYF. The CDR3 DNA sequence: TGTGCCAGCTCACTACCGGACATTCTCGACCAAGAGACCCAGTACTTC.

J is TRBJ2-5 and V is TRBV19; TRBD1 matches 9 bases. V lost 3 bases, J lost 0 bases, and 5 bases stayed unmatched. This CDR3 contains 16 residues. Per germline, CDR1 LNHDA and CDR2 SQIVND (reference sequence). CDR3 in DNA: TGTGCCAGTAGTATCGGGACAGGGATGGACCAAGAGACCCAGTACTTC. Translated: CASSIGTGMDQETQYF.

The genes are TRBV4-3 and TRBJ1-6, with TRBD1 matching 7 bases. CDR1 is LGHNA, CDR2 YSLEER, per germline. The trim removed 0 bases at V and 12 bases at J, leaving 8 bases unmatched. This CDR3 is built from 15 residues. This CDR3 is CASSQDRTGSLPLHF. The CDR3, as DNA: TGCGCCAGCAGCCAAGATCGGACAGGATCTTTACCCCTCCACTTT.

The chain carries TRBV28 and TRBJ1-4; unclear D gene. The CDR3 loop spans 11 amino acids. With 3 bases removed from V and 8 bases from J, the gap between germline ends came to 4 bases. The germline gives CDR1 MDHEN, CDR2 SYDVKM. The CDR3 region is CASSLREKLFF. The CDR3 DNA follows: TGTGCCAGCAGTTTGAGGGAAAAACTGTTTTTT. The full variable domain, completed using reference TRBV28 and TRBJ1-4, is DVKVTQSSRYLVKRTGEKVFLECVQDMDHENMFWYRQDPGLGLRLIYFSYDVKMKEKGDIPEGYSVSREKKERFSLILESASTNQTSMYLCASSLREKLFFGSGTQLSVL.

For the CDR3, the DNA is TGTGCCACCAGCAGTCAGGTCCCCTCAATCTATAATTCACCCCTCCACTTT. Translated, it gives CATSSQVPSIYNSPLHF. V gene TRBV15 combines with J gene TRBJ1-6, with D unresolved. The CDR3 is made up of 17 amino acids. The germline CDR1 and CDR2 sequences are LNHNV and YYDKDF (reference sequence). The germline V and J ends were trimmed by 3 bases and 3 bases, with 15 bases remaining between them.

This chain connects TRBV11-2 to TRBJ2-1; possibly TRBD2 for D (6 bases). V lost 0 bases and J lost 10, with 13 bases in between. The CDR3 consists of 14 residues. The V gene's germline CDR1 is SGHAT and CDR2 FQNNGV. CDR3 residues: CASSLDPLAGEQFF. In nucleotides, the CDR3 is TGTGCCAGCAGCTTAGATCCACTAGCCGGCGAGCAGTTCTTC.

This chain joins TRBV27 and TRBJ2-3; 9 bases align to TRBD1. Looked up from germline, CDR1 is MNHEY and CDR2 is SMNVEV (reference sequence). The CDR3 sequence is 16 residues long. With 5 bases clipped from V and 4 bases from J, the junction kept 10 bases outside the gene matches. The CDR3 reads CASSPKRTGGADTQYF. DNA of the CDR3: TGTGCCAGCAGTCCAAAGCGCACAGGGGGCGCAGATACGCAGTATTTT.

The chain combines TRBV19 with TRBJ1-3; D is ambiguous. The CDR3 consists of 16 residues. In germline, CDR1 is LNHDA, CDR2 SQIVND (reference sequence). V was cut by 5 bases and J by 4 bases, with 18 bases left in between. CDR3 protein: CASSVRTLEVGNTIYF. The CDR3 DNA reads TGTGCCAGTAGTGTCCGGACTCTAGAAGTGGGAAACACCATATATTTT.

This sequence joins TRBV4-3 and TRBJ2-1; TRBD2 agrees at 14 bases. Germline CDR1 and CDR2: LGHNA and YSLEER. With 4 bases clipped from V and 4 bases from J, the junction kept 9 bases outside the gene matches. CDR3 length: 18 amino acids. CDR3 nucleotide sequence: TGCGCCAGCAGCCGGGGACTAGCGGGAGTCGGGGGGTACAATGAGCAGTTCTTC. This sequence encodes CASSRGLAGVGGYNEQFF.

The chain links TRBV5-1 to TRBJ2-7; maybe TRBD2 (6 bases). The CDR3 spans 14 residues. The V end lost 3 bases, the J end lost 5 bases, and 15 bases lay between the germline ends. Per the germline V gene, CDR1 is SGHRS and CDR2 is YFSETQ. CDR3 residues: CASSSTGGTNEQYF. The DNA of the CDR3 is TGCGCCAGCAGCTCTACTGGGGGGACGAACGAGCAGTACTTC.

The genes are TRBV6-5 and TRBJ2-7, with D perhaps TRBD2 (6 bases). Germline CDR1 MNHEY, CDR2 SVGAGI. The CDR3 covers 14 residues. Trimming removed 10 bases at V and 7 bases at J, with 23 bases between. The DNA of the CDR3 is TGTGCCACCCGTTCCGGGACTCCTTTTGGGGAGCAGTACTTC. It specifies CATRSGTPFGEQYF.

This rearrangement joins TRBV11-3 to TRBJ2-1; TRBD2 aligns across 10 bases. The V gene's germline CDR1 is SGHNT and CDR2 YENEEA. The CDR3 extends over 15 amino acids. Losses at the gene ends were 5 bases for V and 12 bases for J; bases not matched to a gene: 13. The CDR3 reads CASSPTLAGVGGQFF. CDR3 sequence (DNA): TGTGCCAGCAGCCCCACTCTAGCGGGAGTCGGGGGGCAGTTCTTC.

The gene calls are TRBV5-1 and TRBJ2-5; 8 bases are shared with TRBD1. Losses at the gene ends were 0 bases for V and 4 bases for J; bases not matched to a gene: 8. The CDR3 has 16 residues. Per the germline V gene, CDR1 is SGHRS and CDR2 is YFSETQ. Written as DNA, the CDR3 is TGCGCCAGCAGCTTGGGTTCGGCAGGGGGCATAGAGACCCAGTACTTC. Encoded protein: CASSLGSAGGIETQYF. The variable domain in full, completed from reference TRBV5-1 and TRBJ2-5, reads KAGVTQTPRYLIKTRGQQVTLSCSPISGHRSVSWYQQTPGQGLQFLFEYFSETQRNKGNFPGRFSGRQFSNSRSEMNVSTLELGDSALYLCASSLGSAGGIETQYFGPGTRLLVL.

The gene calls are TRBV7-9 and TRBJ1-6; D is unclear. The germline V gene has CDR1 SEHNR and CDR2 FQNEAQ (reference sequence). This CDR3 contains 13 residues. The V end lost 3 bases, the J end lost 10 bases, and 10 bases lay between the germline ends. CDR3 sequence (DNA): TGTGCCAGCAGCTTCAGAGGAAGGTCACCCCTCCACTTT. Protein: CASSFRGRSPLHF.